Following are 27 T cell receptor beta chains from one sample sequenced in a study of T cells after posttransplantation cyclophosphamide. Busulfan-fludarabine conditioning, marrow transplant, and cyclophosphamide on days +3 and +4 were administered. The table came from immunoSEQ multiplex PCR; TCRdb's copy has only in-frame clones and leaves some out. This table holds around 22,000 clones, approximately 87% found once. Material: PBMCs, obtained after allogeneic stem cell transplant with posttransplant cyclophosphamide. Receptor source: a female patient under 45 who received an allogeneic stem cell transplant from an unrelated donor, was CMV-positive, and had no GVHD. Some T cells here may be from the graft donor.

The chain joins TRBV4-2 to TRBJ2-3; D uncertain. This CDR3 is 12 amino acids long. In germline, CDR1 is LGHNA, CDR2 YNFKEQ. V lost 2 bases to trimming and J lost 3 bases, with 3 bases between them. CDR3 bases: TGTGCCAGCAGCCAATCAACAGATACGCAGTATTTT. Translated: CASSQSTDTQYF.

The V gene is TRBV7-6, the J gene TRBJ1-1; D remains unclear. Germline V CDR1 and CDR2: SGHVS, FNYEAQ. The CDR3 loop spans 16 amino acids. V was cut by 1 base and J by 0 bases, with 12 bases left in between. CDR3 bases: TGTGCCAGCAGCTTAGGCAGGTCGTTCATGAACACTGAAGCTTTCTTT. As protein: CASSLGRSFMNTEAFF.

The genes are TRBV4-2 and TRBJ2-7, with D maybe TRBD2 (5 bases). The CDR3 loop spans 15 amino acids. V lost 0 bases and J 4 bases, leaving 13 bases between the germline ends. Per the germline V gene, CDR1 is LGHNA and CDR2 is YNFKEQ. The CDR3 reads CASSQDPDRRYEQYF. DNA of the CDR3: TGTGCCAGCAGCCAAGATCCGGACCGGAGGTACGAGCAGTACTTC.

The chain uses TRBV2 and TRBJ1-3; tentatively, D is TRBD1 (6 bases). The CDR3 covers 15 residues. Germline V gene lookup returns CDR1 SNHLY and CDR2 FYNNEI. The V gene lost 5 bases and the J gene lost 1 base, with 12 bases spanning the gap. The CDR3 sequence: CASSSTGISGNTIYF. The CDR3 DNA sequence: TGTGCCAGCAGTTCAACAGGGATTTCTGGAAACACCATATATTTT.

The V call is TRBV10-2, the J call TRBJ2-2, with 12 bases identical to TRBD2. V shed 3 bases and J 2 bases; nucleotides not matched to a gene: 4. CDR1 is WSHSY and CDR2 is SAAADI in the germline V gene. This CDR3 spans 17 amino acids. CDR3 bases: TGCGCCAGCAGTGATCGACTAGCGGGGGCCAACACCGGGGAGCTGTTTTTT. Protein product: CASSDRLAGANTGELFF.

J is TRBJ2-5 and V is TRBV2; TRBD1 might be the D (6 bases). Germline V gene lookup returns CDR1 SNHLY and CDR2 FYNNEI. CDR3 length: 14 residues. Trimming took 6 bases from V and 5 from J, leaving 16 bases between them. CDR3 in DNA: TGTGCCAGCAGCCCAAGCAGGGGCCGGGAGACCCAGTACTTC. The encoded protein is CASSPSRGRETQYF.

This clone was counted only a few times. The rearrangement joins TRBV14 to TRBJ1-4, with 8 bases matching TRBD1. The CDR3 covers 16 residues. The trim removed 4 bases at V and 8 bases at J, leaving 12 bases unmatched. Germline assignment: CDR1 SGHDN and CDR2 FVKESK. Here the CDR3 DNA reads TGTGCCAGCAGCCCATGGACAGGGCGAATAGTGGAAAAACTGTTTTTT. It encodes CASSPWTGRIVEKLFF.

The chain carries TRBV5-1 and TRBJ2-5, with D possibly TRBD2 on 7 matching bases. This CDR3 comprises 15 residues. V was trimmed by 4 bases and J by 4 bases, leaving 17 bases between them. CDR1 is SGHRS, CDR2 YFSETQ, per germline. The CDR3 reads CASSSGTNERETQYF. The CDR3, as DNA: TGCGCCAGCAGCAGCGGGACAAATGAGCGAGAGACCCAGTACTTC.

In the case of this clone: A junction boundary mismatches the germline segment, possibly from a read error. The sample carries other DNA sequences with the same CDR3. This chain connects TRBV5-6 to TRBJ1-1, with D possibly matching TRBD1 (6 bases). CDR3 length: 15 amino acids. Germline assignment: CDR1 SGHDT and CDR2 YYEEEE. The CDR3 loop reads CASSLLTAGGTEAFF. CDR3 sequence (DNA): TGTGCCAGCAGCCTCCTTACAGCGGGGGGCACTGAAGCTTTCTTC.

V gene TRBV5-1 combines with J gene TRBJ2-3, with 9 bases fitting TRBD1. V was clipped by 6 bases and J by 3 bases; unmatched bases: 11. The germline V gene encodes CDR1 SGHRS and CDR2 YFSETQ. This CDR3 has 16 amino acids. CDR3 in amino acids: CASTPWGGQGTDTQYF. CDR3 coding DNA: TGCGCCAGCACCCCGTGGGGGGGACAGGGAACAGATACGCAGTATTTT.

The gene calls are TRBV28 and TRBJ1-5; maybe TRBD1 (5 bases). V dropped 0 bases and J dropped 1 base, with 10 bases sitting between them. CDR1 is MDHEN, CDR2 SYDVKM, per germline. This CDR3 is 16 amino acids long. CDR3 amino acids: CASSLWKQVSNQPQHF. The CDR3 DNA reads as TGTGCCAGCAGTTTATGGAAACAGGTCAGCAATCAGCCCCAGCATTTT.

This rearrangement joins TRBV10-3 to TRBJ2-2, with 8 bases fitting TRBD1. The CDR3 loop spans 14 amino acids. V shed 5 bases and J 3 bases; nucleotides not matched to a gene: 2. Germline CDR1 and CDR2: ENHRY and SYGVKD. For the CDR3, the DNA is TGTGCCATCAGTAAGGACAGGGACACCGGGGAGCTGTTTTTT. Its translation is CAISKDRDTGELFF.

DNA of the CDR3: TGTGCCAGCAGCCATGACAGGGTGGCTCTGTTCTTC. As protein: CASSHDRVALFF. The chain uses TRBV7-9 and TRBJ2-1, with 7 bases lining up with TRBD1. The CDR3 runs 12 residues. Germline loops: CDR1 SEHNR, CDR2 FQNEAQ (reference sequence). V was clipped by 5 bases and J by 15 bases; unmatched bases: 10.

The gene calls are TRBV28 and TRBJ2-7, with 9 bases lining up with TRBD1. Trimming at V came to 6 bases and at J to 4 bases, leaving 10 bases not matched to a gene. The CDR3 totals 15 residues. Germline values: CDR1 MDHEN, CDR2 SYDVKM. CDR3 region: CASSLPGQGVYEQYF. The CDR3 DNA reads TGTGCCAGCAGCCTGCCGGGACAGGGCGTGTACGAGCAGTACTTC.

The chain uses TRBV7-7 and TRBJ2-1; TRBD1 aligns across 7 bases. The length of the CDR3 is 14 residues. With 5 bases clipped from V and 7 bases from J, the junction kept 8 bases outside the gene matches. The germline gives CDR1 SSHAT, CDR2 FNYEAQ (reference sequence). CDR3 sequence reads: CASSKEQGFNEQFF. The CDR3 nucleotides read TGTGCCAGCAGCAAGGAACAGGGGTTTAATGAGCAGTTCTTC.

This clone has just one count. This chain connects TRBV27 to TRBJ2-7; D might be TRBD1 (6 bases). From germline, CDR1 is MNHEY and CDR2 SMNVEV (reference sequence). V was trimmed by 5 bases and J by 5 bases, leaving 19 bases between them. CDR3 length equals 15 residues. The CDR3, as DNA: TGTGCCAGCAGTCCTAAAATTCAGGGGTGGCACGAGCAGTACTTC. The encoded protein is CASSPKIQGWHEQYF.

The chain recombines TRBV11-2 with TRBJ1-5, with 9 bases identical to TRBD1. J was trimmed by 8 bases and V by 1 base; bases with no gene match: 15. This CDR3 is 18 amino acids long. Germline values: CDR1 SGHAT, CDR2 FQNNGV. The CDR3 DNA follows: TGTGCCAGCAGCTTAGCTGGGAGTGGACAGGGGTTTGGAGAGCCCCAGCATTTT. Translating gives CASSLAGSGQGFGEPQHF.

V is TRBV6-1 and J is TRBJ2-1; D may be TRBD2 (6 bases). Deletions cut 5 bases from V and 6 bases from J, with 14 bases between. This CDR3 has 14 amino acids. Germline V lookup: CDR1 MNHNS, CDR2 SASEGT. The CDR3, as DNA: TGTGCCAGCAGTAGGGCGGGGACTCTCAATGAGCAGTTCTTC. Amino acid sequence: CASSRAGTLNEQFF.

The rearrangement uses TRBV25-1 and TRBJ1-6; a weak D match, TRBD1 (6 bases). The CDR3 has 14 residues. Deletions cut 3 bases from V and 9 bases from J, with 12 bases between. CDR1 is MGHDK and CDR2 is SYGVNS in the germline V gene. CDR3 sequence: CASSEDSWGSPLHF. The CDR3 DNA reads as TGTGCCAGCAGTGAGGACAGTTGGGGTTCACCCCTCCACTTT.

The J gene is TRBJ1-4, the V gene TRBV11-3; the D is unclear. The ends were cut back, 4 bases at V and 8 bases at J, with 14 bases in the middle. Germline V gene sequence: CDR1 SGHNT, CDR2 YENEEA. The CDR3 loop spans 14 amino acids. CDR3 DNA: TGTGCCAGCAGCTCCTTCTTTACAGACGAAAAACTGTTTTTT. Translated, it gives CASSSFFTDEKLFF.

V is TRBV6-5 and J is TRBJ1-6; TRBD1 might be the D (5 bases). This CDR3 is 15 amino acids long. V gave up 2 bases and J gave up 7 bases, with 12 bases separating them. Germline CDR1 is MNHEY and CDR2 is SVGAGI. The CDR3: CASSYAWGLNSPLHF. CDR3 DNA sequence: TGTGCCAGCAGTTACGCCTGGGGCCTCAATTCACCCCTCCACTTT.

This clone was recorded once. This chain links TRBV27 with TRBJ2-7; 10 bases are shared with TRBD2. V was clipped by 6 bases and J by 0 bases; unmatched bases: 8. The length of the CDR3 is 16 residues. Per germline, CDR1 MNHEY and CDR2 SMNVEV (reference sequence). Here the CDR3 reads CASRPTTSGLSYEQYF. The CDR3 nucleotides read TGTGCCAGCAGACCGACGACTAGCGGGCTCTCCTACGAGCAGTACTTC.

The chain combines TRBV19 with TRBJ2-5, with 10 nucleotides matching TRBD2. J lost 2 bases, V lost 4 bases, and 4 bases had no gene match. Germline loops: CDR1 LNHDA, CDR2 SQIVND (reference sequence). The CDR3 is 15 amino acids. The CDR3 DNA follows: TGTGCCAGTAGTAACCCTAGCGGGGGACAAGAGACCCAGTACTTC. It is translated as CASSNPSGGQETQYF.

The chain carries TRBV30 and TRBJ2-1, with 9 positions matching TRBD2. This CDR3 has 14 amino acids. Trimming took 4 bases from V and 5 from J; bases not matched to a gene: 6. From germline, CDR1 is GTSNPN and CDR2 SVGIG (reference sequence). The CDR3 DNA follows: TGTGCCTGGACCAGCGGGGGGAAGAACAATGAGCAGTTCTTC. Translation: CAWTSGGKNNEQFF. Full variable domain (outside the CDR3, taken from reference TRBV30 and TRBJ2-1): SQTIHQWPATLVQPVGSPLSLECTVEGTSNPNLYWYRQAAGRGLQLLFYSVGIGQISSEVPQNLSASRPQDRQFILSSKKLLLSDSGFYLCAWTSGGKNNEQFFGPGTRLTVL.

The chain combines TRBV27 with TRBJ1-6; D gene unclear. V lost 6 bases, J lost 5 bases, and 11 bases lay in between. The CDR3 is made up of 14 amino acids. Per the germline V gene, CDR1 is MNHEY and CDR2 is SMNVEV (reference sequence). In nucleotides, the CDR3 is TGTGCCAGCAGCCTCTTCGGTAATAATTCACCCCTCCACTTT. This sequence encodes CASSLFGNNSPLHF.

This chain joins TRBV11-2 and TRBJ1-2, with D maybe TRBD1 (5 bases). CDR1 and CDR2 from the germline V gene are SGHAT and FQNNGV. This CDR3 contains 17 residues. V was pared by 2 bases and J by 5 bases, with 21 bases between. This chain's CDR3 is CASSLNWDPPGFYGYTF. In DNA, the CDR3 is TGTGCCAGCAGCTTAAATTGGGATCCGCCAGGGTTTTATGGCTACACCTTC.

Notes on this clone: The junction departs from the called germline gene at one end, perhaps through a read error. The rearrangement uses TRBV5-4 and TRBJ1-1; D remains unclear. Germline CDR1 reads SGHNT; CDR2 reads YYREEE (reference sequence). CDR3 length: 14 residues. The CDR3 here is CASSPRSEGTEAFF. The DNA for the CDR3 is TGCGCCAGCAGCCCCCGCTCCGAGGGCACTGAAGCTTTCTTT.